Each of the 3 T cell receptor beta chains below was sequenced from the same sample in a study of blood T cell repertoires in COVID-19. The assay was immunoSEQ multiplex PCR, and TCRdb's table has in-frame clones only and misses some. The profile shows over 200,000 clones, around four fifths of them singletons. What was sequenced was peripheral blood. The receptors were sampled from a man older than 75 with acute or convalescent COVID-19.

The chain uses TRBV2 and TRBJ1-5; a weak D match, TRBD1 (6 bases). V lost 4 bases and J lost 1, with 14 bases in between. Per the germline V gene, CDR1 is SNHLY and CDR2 is FYNNEI. The CDR3 spans 16 residues. The CDR3 sequence is CASSGTVLLSNQPQHF. Written as DNA, the CDR3 is TGTGCCAGCAGTGGGACAGTGCTTTTAAGCAATCAGCCCCAGCATTTT.

The CDR3 is CASSTQLEDEQFF. The CDR3, as DNA: TGTGCCAGCAGCACCCAGCTAGAGGATGAGCAGTTCTTC. The J gene is TRBJ2-1, the V gene TRBV7-9; D unclear. The CDR3 covers 13 residues. Trimming removed 5 bases from V and 8 bases from J, with 13 bases in between. In germline, CDR1 is SEHNR, CDR2 FQNEAQ (reference sequence).

The rearrangement uses TRBV6-1 and TRBJ2-7; D may be TRBD1 (5 bases). Germline V gene lookup returns CDR1 MNHNS and CDR2 SASEGT. The V and J ends lost 3 bases and 5 bases respectively, with 8 bases between them. The CDR3 is 12 amino acids. This CDR3 is CASSDRVHEQYF. DNA for the CDR3: TGTGCCAGCAGTGACAGGGTCCACGAGCAGTACTTC.